The 7 T cell receptor beta chains reported below all come from one sample, sequenced in a study of T cell changes during pregnancy in multiple sclerosis (dated by TCRdb to between 2019 and 2020). Library preparation used the immunoSEQ multiplex PCR assay. TCRdb took over this immuneACCESS table, retaining in-frame rearrangements with V and J assigned. Such tables are incomplete; in checked studies, under half of the missing clones stem from an unresolved V gene, and the remainder is unexplained. This sample is represented by 35,000 to 55,000 clones; 75% to 95% of them were singletons. The top ten clonotypes cover 0.7% of the sample. Sequences were derived from CD4+ T cells from peripheral blood mononuclear cells, sampled before pregnancy. The origin of the receptors is a female donor with multiple sclerosis, enrolled in a pregnancy study.

The rearrangement joins TRBV12-5 to TRBJ2-7; D gene unclear. The CDR3 spans 16 residues. V was pared by 6 bases and J by 2 bases, with 20 bases between. Germline V gene sequence: CDR1 LGHNT, CDR2 FRNRAP. CDR3 in amino acids: CASGRILSGIPYEQYF. The CDR3 region has the DNA TGTGCTAGTGGCCGGATACTGTCAGGAATACCCTACGAGCAGTACTTC. The whole variable domain, filled in from reference TRBV12-5 and TRBJ2-7, reads DARVTQTPRHKVTEMGQEVTMRCQPILGHNTVFWYRQTMMQGLELLAYFRNRAPLDDSGMPKDRFSAEMPDATLATLKIQPSEPRDSAVYFCASGRILSGIPYEQYFGPGTRLTVT.

V and J are TRBV28 and TRBJ2-7; TRBD1 agrees at 7 bases. After removal of 6 bases from V and 0 bases from J, the junction contained 2 bases not matched to a gene. Germline lookup yields CDR1 MDHEN and CDR2 SYDVKM. The CDR3 has 13 residues. CDR3 sequence (DNA): TGTGCCAGCAGCCGGGACAGCTCCTACGAGCAGTACTTC. Amino acid sequence: CASSRDSSYEQYF.

This chain joins TRBV28 and TRBJ1-1, with TRBD1 matching 7 bases. CDR1 is MDHEN and CDR2 is SYDVKM in the germline V gene. Trimming took 3 bases from V and 0 from J; bases not matched to a gene: 7. The CDR3 is 16 residues long. CDR3 DNA: TGTGCCAGCAGTTTGTGGACAGGAAACATGAACACTGAAGCTTTCTTT. Translating gives CASSLWTGNMNTEAFF.

In regard to this clone: A junction end diverges from the germline sequence, so it may reflect a read error. J is TRBJ1-1 and V is TRBV7-6, with D hard to call. The CDR3 totals 14 residues. Germline lookup yields CDR1 SGHVS and CDR2 FNYEAQ. This CDR3 reads CASGLLGSNTEAFF. In DNA, the CDR3 is TGTGCCAGCGGCTTACTGGGGAGCAACACTGAAGCTTTCTTT.

The chain employs TRBV14 and TRBJ2-3; a possible D gene is TRBD2 (6 bases). This CDR3 is built from 15 residues. Germline assignment: CDR1 SGHDN and CDR2 FVKESK. The V end lost 4 bases, the J end lost 3 bases, and 14 bases lay between the germline ends. CDR3 bases: TGTGCCAGCAGCCCGGGAGTCAGCCTGACAGATACGCAGTATTTT. Protein product: CASSPGVSLTDTQYF. The full variable domain, completed using reference TRBV14 and TRBJ2-3, is EAGVTQFPSHSVIEKGQTVTLRCDPISGHDNLYWYRRVMGKEIKFLLHFVKESKQDESGMPNNRFLAERTGGTYSTLKVQPAELEDSGVYFCASSPGVSLTDTQYFGPGTRLTVL.

The chain uses TRBV29-1 and TRBJ2-3; D is perhaps TRBD2 (5 bases). The germline CDR1 and CDR2 sequences are SQVTM and ANQGSEA. The CDR3 covers 11 residues. The CDR3 DNA reads TGCAGTCTGAGAGGAGGAGATACGCAGTATTTT. It specifies CSLRGGDTQYF.

The chain employs TRBV18 and TRBJ2-7, with D possibly being TRBD1 (5 bases). This CDR3 has 14 amino acids. CDR1 and CDR2 from the germline V gene are KGHSH and LQKENI. V was clipped by 6 bases and J by 0 bases, with 12 bases between them. CDR3 in amino acids: CASSLDRSSYEQYF. The DNA for the CDR3 is TGTGCCAGCTCTCTCGACAGATCCTCCTACGAGCAGTACTTC.